These T cell receptor beta chains were read from a single sample in a study of CD8 T cells in ankylosing spondylitis. TCRdb re-analysed the 5' RACE reads in MiXCR, keeping a single row per CDR3 protein. The repertoire holds under 250,000 distinct CDR3 sequences, with more than 25% as singletons. Sequenced sample: blood, either unsorted or a sorted T cell fraction (not recorded which). The receptors derive from a male donor with ankylosing spondylitis or in good health (not recorded which). CDR3s include the opening cysteine and the closing phenylalanine or tryptophan. D genes are given only for firm matches. Clone size is stated in some rows and not others, as once, few, many or a class when expanded.

clone size	V gene	CDR3 length	J gene	D gene	CDR3 DNA	CDR3 protein
.	TRBV12-3/TRBV12-4	13	TRBJ1-5	.	TGTGCCACAAGCGAGGGGTTCGGGCAGCCCCAGCATTTT	CATSEGFGQPQHF
.	TRBV27	16	TRBJ2-5	TRBD2	TGTGCCAGCAGTTTTAGACTGGCGGGGGGGGCAGAGACCCAGTACTTC	CASSFRLAGGAETQYF
few	TRBV20-1	16	TRBJ2-3	.	TGCAGTGCCCGAGGGTCGGGGCCATACTTGTCAGATACGCAGTATTTT	CSARGSGPYLSDTQYF
.	TRBV20-1	12	TRBJ2-7	.	TGCAGTGCTAGAGTCTCCAGCATTGAAACCCACTTC	CSARVSSIETHF
.	TRBV7-9	14	TRBJ2-3	.	TGTGCCAGCCTGTTCTACTCCGATGGAGATACGCAGTATTTT	CASLFYSDGDTQYF
.	TRBV6-5	14	TRBJ2-7	TRBD1	TGTGCCAGCAGTTACTCACAGGGGGCAGGCGAGCAGTACTTC	CASSYSQGAGEQYF
.	TRBV5-1	15	TRBJ2-5	.	TGCGCCAGCAGCTTGGGACGGTCCCTGGGGGAGACCCAGTACTTC	CASSLGRSLGETQYF
.	TRBV10-3	13	TRBJ2-5	TRBD2	TGTGCCACGAAAGCGGGGGGAGGAGAGACCCAGTACTTC	CATKAGGGETQYF
.	TRBV15	15	TRBJ1-3	.	TGTGCCACCAGCCTCGGGGGAAGCTCTGGAAACACCATATATTTT	CATSLGGSSGNTIYF
.	TRBV28	14	TRBJ2-3	.	TGTGCCAGCCTTGAGGGCACGAACACAGATACGCAGTATTTT	CASLEGTNTDTQYF
.	TRBV24-1	12	TRBJ1-1	.	TGTGCCACCAGTGACACCAACACTGAAGCTTTCTTT	CATSDTNTEAFF
once	TRBV9	16	TRBJ1-2	.	TGTGCCAGCAGCGTAGAGCGCGGGGGGGGCAACTATGGCTACACCTTC	CASSVERGGGNYGYTF
.	TRBV5-1	16	TRBJ2-5	TRBD2	TGCGCCAGCAGCTCTGGCGCTAGCGGGGGACAAGAGACCCAGTACTTC	CASSSGASGGQETQYF
few	TRBV27	14	TRBJ1-2	.	TGTGCCAGCAGTTTATCAGGGCTGGGCTATGGCTACACCTTC	CASSLSGLGYGYTF
few	TRBV28	16	TRBJ2-7	.	TGTGCCAGCAGTTTCCCTAGGACTGATAGCTCCTACGAGCAGTACTTC	CASSFPRTDSSYEQYF
.	TRBV6-5	17	TRBJ2-1	TRBD2	TGTGCCAGCAGTTGGGATAGCGGGGGGGCCGCCTACAATGAGCAGTTCTTC	CASSWDSGGAAYNEQFF
.	TRBV20-1	15	TRBJ1-2	.	TGCAGTGCTAAGCCGTTCTTGGGGCAGGGGTATGGCTACACCTTC	CSAKPFLGQGYGYTF
few	TRBV6-1	16	TRBJ2-3	TRBD2	TGTGCCAGCAGTACACCCAGCGGGGGGGCGATAGATACGCAGTATTTT	CASSTPSGGAIDTQYF
.	TRBV7-2	13	TRBJ2-1	TRBD1	TGTGCCAGCAGGTACAGGGGCGACAATGAGCAGTTCTTC	CASRYRGDNEQFF
.	TRBV20-1	14	TRBJ1-5	.	TGCAGTGCTAGGGATTTCGATAGCAATCAGCCCCAGCATTTT	CSARDFDSNQPQHF
.	TRBV20-1	16	TRBJ2-1	TRBD1	TGCAGTGCTAGCCGGTGGGACAGGGGGCTCAGGAATGAGCAGTTCTTC	CSASRWDRGLRNEQFF
.	TRBV6-5	18	TRBJ2-7	TRBD2	TGTGCCAGCAGTTACCCACTAGCGGGGGGGCCGAGCTCCTACGAGCAGTACTTC	CASSYPLAGGPSSYEQYF
.	TRBV5-1	15	TRBJ1-2	.	TGCGCCAGCAGCACCACAGAGCCTTCGAACTATGGCTACACCTTC	CASSTTEPSNYGYTF
once	TRBV7-9	16	TRBJ2-1	.	TGTGCCAGCAGCCCCCCCCTAAGGGGGGGGAACAATGAGCAGTTCTTC	CASSPPLRGGNNEQFF
.	TRBV20-1	15	TRBJ2-1	TRBD2	TGCAGTGCTGGAGGAAGACTAGCGGGCGGTAATGAGCAGTTCTTC	CSAGGRLAGGNEQFF
few	TRBV27	13	TRBJ2-3	.	TGTGCCAGCAACGGGTTGGGTCTTGATACGCAGTATTTT	CASNGLGLDTQYF